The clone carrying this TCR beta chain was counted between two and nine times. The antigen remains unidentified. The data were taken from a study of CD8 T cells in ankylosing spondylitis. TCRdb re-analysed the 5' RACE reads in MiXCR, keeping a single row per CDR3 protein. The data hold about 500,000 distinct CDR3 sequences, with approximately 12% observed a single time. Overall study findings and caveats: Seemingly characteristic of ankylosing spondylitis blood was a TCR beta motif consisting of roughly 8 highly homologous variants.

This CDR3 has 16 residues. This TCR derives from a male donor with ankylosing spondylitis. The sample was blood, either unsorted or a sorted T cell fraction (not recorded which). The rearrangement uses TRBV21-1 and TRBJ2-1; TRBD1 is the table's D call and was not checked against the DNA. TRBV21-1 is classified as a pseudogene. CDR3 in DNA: TGTGCCAGCAGCAATACAGGGGAGGCCTTATACAATGAGCAGTTCTTC. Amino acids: CASSNTGEALYNEQFF.